This T cell receptor beta chain was identified during a study of T cell responses to AZD1222 COVID-19 vaccine. Broader study findings: Dominant at 160-218 and 743-854, vaccine-associated CD4 TCRs also spanned spike. Spike-specific TCR repertoires showed rising breadth and depth after two AZD1222 doses.

V lost 0 bases to trimming and J lost 4 bases; unmatched junction nucleotides: 12. Germline V gene sequence: CDR1 MNHEY, CDR2 SVGEGT. The CDR3 has 18 residues. With respect to this clone: Its antigen is not identified.

Here immunoSEQ multiplex PCR was the method, and the copy in TCRdb shows in-frame clones only, minus some. Here the sample spans 100,000 to 150,000 clones, about 90% being singletons. The receptor comes from an adult who received the AZD1222 COVID-19 vaccine. The sample consisted of peripheral blood, taken 28 days after the second AZD1222 dose. This chain joins TRBV6-2 or TRBV6-3 and TRBJ2-5, with TRBD2 matching over 9 bases. The CDR3 region is CASSYSTTRGGDSETQYF. CDR3 nucleotide sequence: TGTGCCAGCAGTTACTCGACTACGCGGGGGGGCGATTCAGAGACCCAGTACTTC.